A selection of T cell receptor beta chains follows, all from one sample in a study of cytomegalovirus exposure and HLA in healthy donors. Some clones are missing from TCRdb's copy, which holds only in-frame ones; the method was immunoSEQ multiplex PCR. The data hold more than 110,000 clones, with 65% to 85% observed a single time. Specimen: PBMCs. These receptors all come from a man younger than 30 in good health and CMV-seronegative. CDR3s include the opening cysteine and the closing phenylalanine or tryptophan. The order of the fields is D gene, clone size, V gene, J gene, CDR3 DNA, CDR3 protein. D genes are given only for firm matches. Clone size appears in some rows only: once, few, many, or a class for an expanded clone.

D gene: TRBD1; clone size: -; V gene: TRBV7-9; J gene: TRBJ2-4; CDR3 DNA: TGTGCCAGCAGCTTAGGGGACAGGGGCTTCGGGGAGTTTCAGTACTTC; CDR3 protein: CASSLGDRGFGEFQYF
D gene: TRBD2; clone size: -; V gene: TRBV7-6; J gene: TRBJ2-5; CDR3 DNA: TGTGCCAGTCAAACCGGGCAGGGAGGGCAAGAGACCCAGTACTTC; CDR3 protein: CASQTGQGGQETQYF
D gene: TRBD1; clone size: -; V gene: TRBV5-1; J gene: TRBJ2-7; CDR3 DNA: TGCGCCAGCAGCTGGACAGGGGGCGACGAGCAGTACTTC; CDR3 protein: CASSWTGGDEQYF
D gene: TRBD2; clone size: -; V gene: TRBV7-2; J gene: TRBJ2-7; CDR3 DNA: TGTGCCAGCAGCTTAAACCGGGGGGGGACCGAGCAGTACTTC; CDR3 protein: CASSLNRGGTEQYF
D gene: TRBD1; clone size: -; V gene: TRBV27; J gene: TRBJ2-7; CDR3 DNA: TGTGCCGGCAGTTTCGCGGGACAGGGGATTGACGAGCAGTACTTC; CDR3 protein: CAGSFAGQGIDEQYF
D gene: -; clone size: few; V gene: TRBV4-1; J gene: TRBJ1-1; CDR3 DNA: TGCGCCAGCAGCCAAGATCTAATCCGCACTGAAGCTTTCTTT; CDR3 protein: CASSQDLIRTEAFF
D gene: -; clone size: few; V gene: TRBV28; J gene: TRBJ2-5; CDR3 DNA: TGTGCCAGCAATCCGAGGGAGATCCAAGAGACCCAGTACTTC; CDR3 protein: CASNPREIQETQYF
D gene: -; clone size: -; V gene: TRBV6-5; J gene: TRBJ2-1; CDR3 DNA: TGTGCCAGCAGTCACACAGGGTTTGTGGAGTTCTTC; CDR3 protein: CASSHTGFVEFF
D gene: -; clone size: once; V gene: TRBV20-1; J gene: TRBJ2-3; CDR3 DNA: TGCAGTGGGGACAACACAGATACGCAGTATTTT; CDR3 protein: CSGDNTDTQYF
D gene: TRBD1; clone size: once; V gene: TRBV5-1; J gene: TRBJ1-2; CDR3 DNA: TGCGCCAGCAGCCCAAACTTAGGACAGGGAAATGGCTACACCTTC; CDR3 protein: CASSPNLGQGNGYTF
D gene: TRBD1; clone size: -; V gene: TRBV29-1; J gene: TRBJ2-7; CDR3 DNA: TGCAGCGGGGGGACAGAAGCCTACGAGCAGTACTTC; CDR3 protein: CSGGTEAYEQYF
D gene: TRBD1; clone size: -; V gene: TRBV5-1; J gene: TRBJ1-2; CDR3 DNA: TGCGCCAGCAGTTTTTATCAGGGGGCGAACTATGGCTACACCTTC; CDR3 protein: CASSFYQGANYGYTF
D gene: TRBD1; clone size: -; V gene: TRBV19; J gene: TRBJ1-2; CDR3 DNA: TGTGCCAGTAGTATTTGGGGACAGGGCGGCGGTGGCTACACCTTC; CDR3 protein: CASSIWGQGGGGYTF
D gene: -; clone size: once; V gene: TRBV28; J gene: TRBJ1-6; CDR3 DNA: TGTGCCAGCAGTCCAACACCCTTACCCCTCCACTTT; CDR3 protein: CASSPTPLPLHF
D gene: -; clone size: few; V gene: TRBV7-8; J gene: TRBJ2-4; CDR3 DNA: TGTGCCAGCAGCTTAGCGATTGCGGGGCCAAAAAACATTCAGTACTTC; CDR3 protein: CASSLAIAGPKNIQYF
D gene: -; clone size: -; V gene: TRBV12-5; J gene: TRBJ1-1; CDR3 DNA: TGTGCTAGTGCTTCGGTCGTGAACACTGAAGCTTTCTTT; CDR3 protein: CASASVVNTEAFF
D gene: -; clone size: few; V gene: TRBV30; J gene: TRBJ1-1; CDR3 DNA: TGTGCCTGGAGTGCACTCCCCTCAGGGGAAGCTTTCTTT; CDR3 protein: CAWSALPSGEAFF
D gene: TRBD2; clone size: few; V gene: TRBV27; J gene: TRBJ2-2; CDR3 DNA: TGTGCCAGCAGTTCCTATAGCGGGGGGGCGGGAACCGGGGAGCTGTTTTTT; CDR3 protein: CASSSYSGGAGTGELFF
D gene: -; clone size: -; V gene: TRBV30; J gene: TRBJ2-7; CDR3 DNA: TGTGCCTGGAGCGAGGGGGGGAGCTCCTACGAGCAGTACTTC; CDR3 protein: CAWSEGGSSYEQYF
D gene: -; clone size: -; V gene: TRBV6-5; J gene: TRBJ2-1; CDR3 DNA: TGTGCCAGCAGTAAACAGGGAACCGGGTACAATGGGCAGTTCTTC; CDR3 protein: CASSKQGTGYNGQFF
D gene: -; clone size: -; V gene: TRBV5-8; J gene: TRBJ2-1; CDR3 DNA: TGTGCCAGCACCTACCCGTCGGGGGTAGCGAAGTACAATGAGCAGTTCTTC; CDR3 protein: CASTYPSGVAKYNEQFF
D gene: -; clone size: -; V gene: TRBV19; J gene: TRBJ2-7; CDR3 DNA: TGTGCCAGTAGTATTGGTCAGTCCTACGAGCAGTACTTC; CDR3 protein: CASSIGQSYEQYF
D gene: TRBD1; clone size: -; V gene: TRBV29-1; J gene: TRBJ2-2; CDR3 DNA: TGCAGCGTTGAAGTTGTTGGCCAGGGGGCTCTCGGGGAGCTGTTTTTT; CDR3 protein: CSVEVVGQGALGELFF
D gene: TRBD1; clone size: -; V gene: TRBV7-6; J gene: TRBJ1-3; CDR3 DNA: TGTGCCAGCAGCTTAGAGGGGGACAGGAGGGGAAACACCATATATTTT; CDR3 protein: CASSLEGDRRGNTIYF
D gene: TRBD2; clone size: -; V gene: TRBV15; J gene: TRBJ2-3; CDR3 DNA: TGTGCCACCAGCAGAGGAGCGGGGACAGATACGCAGTATTTT; CDR3 protein: CATSRGAGTDTQYF
D gene: TRBD1; clone size: -; V gene: TRBV6-1; J gene: TRBJ2-7; CDR3 DNA: TGTGCCAGCAGTGAAGTCACAGGGGGCAAGAATGAGCAGTACTTC; CDR3 protein: CASSEVTGGKNEQYF
D gene: -; clone size: -; V gene: TRBV15; J gene: TRBJ2-1; CDR3 DNA: TGTGCCACCAGCAGGGGGCCGGGTCTCAATGAGCAGTTCTTC; CDR3 protein: CATSRGPGLNEQFF
D gene: TRBD1; clone size: -; V gene: TRBV29-1; J gene: TRBJ2-7; CDR3 DNA: TGCAGCGTTGAAGGGACAGGGGGAGCCTACGAGCAGTACTTC; CDR3 protein: CSVEGTGGAYEQYF
D gene: -; clone size: -; V gene: TRBV5-4; J gene: TRBJ2-5; CDR3 DNA: TGTGCCAGCAGCTTGTGGGGGGGCGCCGATCGGGAGACCCAGTACTTC; CDR3 protein: CASSLWGGADRETQYF
D gene: TRBD1; clone size: -; V gene: TRBV27; J gene: TRBJ2-6; CDR3 DNA: TGTGCCAGCAGTTTATTCCTCTCCGGGACAGGCGACTCTGGGGCCAACGTCCTGACTTTC; CDR3 protein: CASSLFLSGTGDSGANVLTF
D gene: -; clone size: once; V gene: TRBV5-1; J gene: TRBJ2-5; CDR3 DNA: TGCGCCAGCGGTACAGGGGGGGGGAGGCCACTACAAGAGACCCAGTACTTC; CDR3 protein: CASGTGGGRPLQETQYF
D gene: -; clone size: -; V gene: TRBV30; J gene: TRBJ1-2; CDR3 DNA: TGTGCCTGGAGTTGGGCCGCAGATGGCTACACCTTC; CDR3 protein: CAWSWAADGYTF
D gene: -; clone size: -; V gene: TRBV6-5; J gene: TRBJ1-1; CDR3 DNA: TGTGCCAGCAGCAGACCAGGGACTGAAGCTTTCTTT; CDR3 protein: CASSRPGTEAFF
D gene: TRBD1; clone size: few; V gene: TRBV4-1; J gene: TRBJ2-2; CDR3 DNA: TGCGCCAGCAGCCAGAAGGACAGGGGGCTTACCGGGGAGCTGTTTTTT; CDR3 protein: CASSQKDRGLTGELFF
D gene: -; clone size: -; V gene: TRBV5-1; J gene: TRBJ2-7; CDR3 DNA: TGCGCCAGCAACTTCGCAGGAGGGAACTACGAGCAGTACTTC; CDR3 protein: CASNFAGGNYEQYF
D gene: TRBD1; clone size: -; V gene: TRBV30; J gene: TRBJ1-4; CDR3 DNA: TGTGCCTGGAAGGGGACAGGGGGACGCGAAAAACTGTTTTTT; CDR3 protein: CAWKGTGGREKLFF
D gene: TRBD1; clone size: -; V gene: TRBV6-5; J gene: TRBJ1-2; CDR3 DNA: TGTGCCAGCAGCGTCGCAGGACAGGGGGGCTATGGCTACACCTTC; CDR3 protein: CASSVAGQGGYGYTF
D gene: -; clone size: -; V gene: TRBV9; J gene: TRBJ2-2; CDR3 DNA: TGTGCCAGCAGCAGAGCCGGGACTCAGAACACCGGGGAGCTGTTTTTT; CDR3 protein: CASSRAGTQNTGELFF
D gene: TRBD2; clone size: -; V gene: TRBV7-9; J gene: TRBJ2-2; CDR3 DNA: TGTGCCAGCAGCGTAGCGGGGGCGGACACCGGGGAGCTGTTTTTT; CDR3 protein: CASSVAGADTGELFF
D gene: -; clone size: few; V gene: TRBV7-9; J gene: TRBJ1-1; CDR3 DNA: TGTGCCAGCAGCTTAGGAGGGGGCACTGAAGCTTTCTTT; CDR3 protein: CASSLGGGTEAFF
D gene: -; clone size: -; V gene: TRBV6-1; J gene: TRBJ1-6; CDR3 DNA: TGTGCCAGCAGCGATAGCTCCTATAATTCACCCCTCCACTTT; CDR3 protein: CASSDSSYNSPLHF
D gene: TRBD1; clone size: -; V gene: TRBV18; J gene: TRBJ1-5; CDR3 DNA: TGTGCCAGCTCACCCACAGGGGGCAATCAGCCCCAGCATTTT; CDR3 protein: CASSPTGGNQPQHF
D gene: TRBD1; clone size: -; V gene: TRBV7-2; J gene: TRBJ2-5; CDR3 DNA: TGTGCCAGCAGCCGCTTGGGAGGAGGACAGGGGGAAGAGACCCAGTACTTC; CDR3 protein: CASSRLGGGQGEETQYF
D gene: TRBD1; clone size: few; V gene: TRBV7-2; J gene: TRBJ2-7; CDR3 DNA: TGTGCCAGCAGCTTAGCGGGACAGGGCACCTACGAGCAGTACTTC; CDR3 protein: CASSLAGQGTYEQYF
D gene: TRBD2; clone size: -; V gene: TRBV27; J gene: TRBJ2-7; CDR3 DNA: TGTGCCAGCAGTTTTGGGGGAGGGGACGAGCAGTACTTC; CDR3 protein: CASSFGGGDEQYF
D gene: -; clone size: -; V gene: TRBV11-2; J gene: TRBJ2-1; CDR3 DNA: TGTGCCAGCAGCTCCTGGAGGAGCAATGAGCAGTTCTTC; CDR3 protein: CASSSWRSNEQFF
D gene: -; clone size: few; V gene: TRBV4-1; J gene: TRBJ1-1; CDR3 DNA: TGCGCCAGCAGCCCTCTATCGGCCGCGGGTGAAGCTTTCTTT; CDR3 protein: CASSPLSAAGEAFF
D gene: TRBD1; clone size: -; V gene: TRBV6-1; J gene: TRBJ2-1; CDR3 DNA: TGTGCCAGCAGTGATTACGGGACAGGGCCACTAGGGGAGCAGTTCTTC; CDR3 protein: CASSDYGTGPLGEQFF
D gene: TRBD1; clone size: -; V gene: TRBV7-8; J gene: TRBJ1-2; CDR3 DNA: TGTGCCAGCAGCGTCGCCACAGGGGTTGGCTATGGCTACACCTTC; CDR3 protein: CASSVATGVGYGYTF
D gene: -; clone size: -; V gene: TRBV7-9; J gene: TRBJ2-7; CDR3 DNA: TGTGCCAGCAGCTCCTACAGGCTTTTCGAAGAGCAGTACTTC; CDR3 protein: CASSSYRLFEEQYF
D gene: TRBD2; clone size: -; V gene: TRBV4-3; J gene: TRBJ2-1; CDR3 DNA: TGCGCCAGCAGCCAAGAGGGGGGGGGTAGGGATGAGCAGTTCTTC; CDR3 protein: CASSQEGGGRDEQFF
D gene: -; clone size: -; V gene: TRBV2; J gene: TRBJ1-3; CDR3 DNA: TGTGCCAGCAGGGGACCCGGGACAAAAACTGGAAACACCATATATTTT; CDR3 protein: CASRGPGTKTGNTIYF
D gene: -; clone size: once; V gene: TRBV7-9; J gene: TRBJ2-1; CDR3 DNA: TGTGCCAGCAGCTTCGACAGCTACAATGAGCAGTTCTTC; CDR3 protein: CASSFDSYNEQFF